Below, 17 T cell receptor beta chains from the same sample are listed, as sequenced in a study of cytotoxic CD8 clonotypes in ibrutinib-treated CLL. Only in-frame clones appear in the TCRdb table, and some are missing; sequencing was by immunoSEQ multiplex PCR. The sample has 40,000 to 60,000 clones, around half seen once. Here the sequenced sample was PBMCs, taken after 12 months of ibrutinib treatment. Source of these receptors: a human donor with chronic lymphocytic leukemia.

The chain couples TRBV14 to TRBJ1-2; D call uncertain. In germline, CDR1 is SGHDN, CDR2 FVKESK. Trimming removed 1 base at V and 6 bases at J, with 6 bases between. The CDR3 is made up of 12 amino acids. The CDR3 nucleotides read TGTGCCAGCAGCCAAGGACTTAATGGCTACACCTTC. Translating it yields CASSQGLNGYTF.

This chain connects TRBV6-6 to TRBJ1-1; 8 nucleotides agree with TRBD1. CDR3 length: 13 amino acids. V shed 7 bases and J 5 bases; nucleotides not matched to a gene: 6. The V gene's germline CDR1 is MNHNY and CDR2 SVGAGI (reference sequence). For the CDR3, the DNA is TGTGCCAGCATCTGGGGGACAGGAACTGAAGCTTTCTTT. Translation gives CASIWGTGTEAFF.

The genes are TRBV13 and TRBJ1-3; the D is unclear. Germline loops: CDR1 PRHDT, CDR2 FYEKMQ (reference sequence). V lost 5 bases, J lost 3 bases, and 11 bases lay in between. The CDR3 contains 14 residues. CDR3 nucleotides: TGTGCCAGCAGCCCATTAGGCATTGGAAACACCATATATTTT. Its protein product is CASSPLGIGNTIYF.

The chain combines TRBV7-2 with TRBJ2-7; 8 bases line up with TRBD1. From germline, CDR1 is SGHTA and CDR2 FQGNSA. CDR3 length equals 14 residues. V lost 1 base, J lost 10 bases, and 9 bases stayed unmatched. CDR3 DNA sequence: TGTGCCAGCAGCTTAGTAGGGGGACAGGAAGATCAGTACTTC. This translates into CASSLVGGQEDQYF.

Concerning this clone itself: The germline gene is not matched at one end of the junction; a read error may be the cause. The chain has TRBV7-7 and TRBJ2-3, with 8 positions matching TRBD2. Germline assignment: CDR1 SSHAT and CDR2 FNYEAQ (reference sequence). This CDR3 is built from 14 residues. The CDR3 sequence: CASSSGLGTDTQYF. The CDR3 DNA follows: TGTGCTAGCAGCTCGGGACTAGGAACAGATACGCAGTATTTT.

The gene calls are TRBV5-6 and TRBJ2-3; 7 positions match TRBD2. This CDR3 has 15 amino acids. V lost 4 bases and J lost 4; bases outside the gene matches: 9. CDR1 is SGHDT and CDR2 is YYEEEE in the germline V gene. DNA of the CDR3: TGTGCCAGCAGCGTGACTAGCACAGGAGCAGATACGCAGTATTTT. It is translated as CASSVTSTGADTQYF. Complete variable domain (other parts from reference TRBV5-6 and TRBJ2-3): DAGVTQSPTHLIKTRGQQVTLRCSPKSGHDTVSWYQQALGQGPQFIFQYYEEEERQRGNFPDRFSGHQFPNYSSELNVNALLLGDSALYLCASSVTSTGADTQYFGPGTRLTVL.

The V and J genes are TRBV14 and TRBJ1-2, with D unclear. The germline V and J ends were trimmed by 0 bases and 4 bases, with 9 bases remaining between them. This CDR3 is built from 14 residues. Per germline, CDR1 SGHDN and CDR2 FVKESK. CDR3 in amino acids: CASSQDGLIYGYTF. CDR3 sequence (DNA): TGTGCCAGCAGCCAAGACGGGCTCATCTATGGCTACACCTTC.

This clone was counted between two and nine times. The chain has TRBV7-2 and TRBJ2-7, with a weak D call TRBD1 (5 bases). The CDR3 loop spans 14 amino acids. V lost 5 bases and J 0 bases, leaving 11 bases between the germline ends. Germline V CDR1 and CDR2: SGHTA, FQGNSA. CDR3 amino acids: CASSLLTDSYEQYF. The CDR3 DNA reads TGTGCCAGCAGCCTTCTGACAGACTCCTACGAGCAGTACTTC.

This chain uses TRBV28 with TRBJ2-7; D unclear. Germline CDR1 and CDR2: MDHEN and SYDVKM. Trimming shortened V by 1 base and J by 4 bases, and 11 bases separated the two germline ends. The CDR3 runs 14 residues. DNA for the CDR3: TGTGCCAGCAGTTTATCCAGCACTCGTTACGAGCAGTACTTC. Protein: CASSLSSTRYEQYF.

The rearrangement links TRBV29-1 to TRBJ1-1; possibly TRBD1 for D (5 bases). In germline, CDR1 is SQVTM, CDR2 ANQGSEA. Trimming shortened V by 5 bases and J by 5 bases, and 15 bases separated the two germline ends. The CDR3 contains 13 residues. CDR3 protein: CSVLEGGQTEAFF. The CDR3 nucleotides are TGCAGCGTTTTAGAGGGAGGACAAACTGAAGCTTTCTTT.

The chain combines TRBV19 with TRBJ1-3; 7 nucleotides line up with TRBD1. CDR1 LNHDA and CDR2 SQIVND come from the germline V gene (reference sequence). The V and J ends lost 2 bases and 2 bases, in that order; junction bases with no gene match: 6. CDR3 size: 16 residues. The chain's CDR3 is CASSILSTGTGNTIYF. The CDR3, as DNA: TGTGCCAGTAGTATATTGTCGACAGGGACTGGAAACACCATATATTTT. Variable domain in full (rest from reference TRBV19 and TRBJ1-3): DGGITQSPKYLFRKEGQNVTLSCEQNLNHDAMYWYRQDPGQGLRLIYYSQIVNDFQKGDIAEGYSVSREKKESFPLTVTSAQKNPTAFYLCASSILSTGTGNTIYFGEGSWLTVV.

The chain employs TRBV28 and TRBJ1-5; possible D gene TRBD1, 6 bases. Trimming took off 7 bases at V and 1 base at J, with 14 bases between the two ends. Germline-derived CDR1 and CDR2 are MDHEN and SYDVKM. The length of the CDR3 is 15 residues. The CDR3 region is CASTDGGPSNQPQHF. The CDR3 region has the DNA TGTGCCAGCACCGATGGGGGGCCCAGCAATCAGCCCCAGCATTTT.

This clone has a handful of counts. The chain uses TRBV18 and TRBJ2-1, with D unresolved. Germline values: CDR1 KGHSH, CDR2 LQKENI. This CDR3 is 11 amino acids long. Trimming cost V 1 base and J 8 bases, with 3 bases left between them. The CDR3 DNA is TGTGCCAGCTCACCACAGGATGAGCAGTTCTTC. Its protein is CASSPQDEQFF. Full variable domain (remainder filled in from reference TRBV18 and TRBJ2-1): NAGVMQNPRHLVRRRGQEARLRCSPMKGHSHVYWYRQLPEEGLKFMVYLQKENIIDESGMPKERFSAEFPKEGPSILRIQQVVRGDSAAYFCASSPQDEQFFGPGTRLTVL.

This clone was observed a single time. The V gene is TRBV6-5, the J gene TRBJ1-2, with D perhaps matching TRBD1 (6 bases). This CDR3 region has 12 residues. Germline CDR1 is MNHEY and CDR2 is SVGAGI. V lost 7 bases, J lost 7 bases, and 13 bases lay in between. The CDR3 DNA is TGTGCCAGCACGGTCAGGGGTCTTGGCTACACCTTC. Translation gives CASTVRGLGYTF.

The chain is built from TRBV9 and TRBJ2-2; D gene uncertain. Looked up from germline, CDR1 is SGDLS and CDR2 is YYNGEE. V was shortened by 0 bases and J by 8 bases, with 11 bases between the two germline ends. The CDR3 length is 14 residues. The CDR3 DNA reads TGTGCCAGCAGCGTAGCACCCGAAGTAGGGGAGCTGTTTTTT. This translates into CASSVAPEVGELFF.

V gene TRBV7-3 combines with J gene TRBJ1-6; D not resolved. V lost 2 bases and J 10 bases, leaving 12 bases between the germline ends. There are 14 residues in the CDR3. Germline lookup yields CDR1 SGHTA and CDR2 FQGTGA. The CDR3 region is CASSLEGRGSPLHF. Written as DNA, the CDR3 is TGTGCCAGCAGCTTAGAGGGTCGGGGATCACCCCTCCACTTT. Using reference TRBV7-3 and TRBJ1-6 for the parts outside the CDR3, the full variable domain is GAGVSQTPSNKVTEKGKYVELRCDPISGHTALYWYRQSLGQGPEFLIYFQGTGAADDSGLPNDRFFAVRPEGSVSTLKIQRTERGDSAVYLCASSLEGRGSPLHFGNGTRLTVT.

The chain joins TRBV28 to TRBJ1-4, with 8 nucleotides matching TRBD1. CDR1 and CDR2 from the germline V gene are MDHEN and SYDVKM. The junction had 5 bases not matched to a gene; V was cut back by 2 bases and J by 6 bases. This CDR3 region has 15 residues. CDR3 nucleotide sequence: TGTGCCAGCAGTTTACCCAGGACAGGGCATGAAAAACTGTTTTTT. Residues: CASSLPRTGHEKLFF. The full variable domain, completed using reference TRBV28 and TRBJ1-4, is DVKVTQSSRYLVKRTGEKVFLECVQDMDHENMFWYRQDPGLGLRLIYFSYDVKMKEKGDIPEGYSVSREKKERFSLILESASTNQTSMYLCASSLPRTGHEKLFFGSGTQLSVL.